Listed below are T cell receptor beta chains from one sample, sequenced in a study of cytomegalovirus exposure and HLA in healthy donors. TCRdb's table, derived via immunoSEQ multiplex PCR, lists solely in-frame clones and lacks some. Of some 150,000 clones in the sample, around 72% were seen once. The sequenced material came from PBMCs. All receptors come from a man in his forties or fifties in good health and CMV-seronegative. Each CDR3 is given with its conserved first and last residue. D genes are given only for firm matches. Clone size is stated in some rows and not others, as once, few, many or a class when expanded.

v_call,d_call,j_call,clone_size,cdr3_nt,cdr3_aa
TRBV7-2,TRBD2,TRBJ2-3,-,TGTGCCAGCAGCGCGGGGGACTCCACAGATACGCAGTATTTT,CASSAGDSTDTQYF
TRBV6-4,-,TRBJ1-1,-,TGTGCCAGCAGGCAGGGACAGAACACTGAAGCTTTCTTT,CASRQGQNTEAFF
TRBV2,TRBD1,TRBJ1-1,-,TGTGCCAGCAGCTGGGACAGTCTCACTGAAGCTTTCTTT,CASSWDSLTEAFF
TRBV9,-,TRBJ2-1,-,TGTGCCAGCGGTGGGGGACACAGCTCCTACAATGAGCAGTTCTTC,CASGGGHSSYNEQFF
TRBV2,-,TRBJ2-3,-,TGTTCCGGCGAGTCCATCGGGGATACGCAGTATTTT,CSGESIGDTQYF
TRBV19,TRBD1,TRBJ2-7,-,TGTGCCAGTAGTATAACGGGACAGGGAGGTCACGAGCAGTACTTC,CASSITGQGGHEQYF
TRBV14,-,TRBJ1-2,-,TGTGCCAGCAGCCAGGATGTGACACGTCGGGGCTACACCTTC,CASSQDVTRRGYTF
TRBV11-3,TRBD1,TRBJ1-5,-,TGTGCCAGCAGCTTGGGTCAGGGACAGGGTTCCAATCAGCCCCAGCATTTT,CASSLGQGQGSNQPQHF
TRBV4-1,-,TRBJ1-4,-,TGCGCCAGCAGGGGCCGTCCTTACTCCGATAATGAAAAACTGTTTTTT,CASRGRPYSDNEKLFF
TRBV27,-,TRBJ2-3,once,TGTGCCAGCAGTTTTGTGGGGGCCGTCACAGATACGCAGTATTTT,CASSFVGAVTDTQYF
TRBV29-1,TRBD2,TRBJ2-3,-,TGCAGCGCCCTACTAGCGGGAGGGCCAGATACGCAGTATTTT,CSALLAGGPDTQYF
TRBV6-1,-,TRBJ1-5,-,TGTGCCAGCGTAGGGGTTTATAGCAATCAGCCCCAGCATTTT,CASVGVYSNQPQHF
TRBV25-1,TRBD1,TRBJ1-3,-,TGTGCCAGCAGTGAAGGGGCCACGACAGGGCCTGGAAACACCATATATTTT,CASSEGATTGPGNTIYF
TRBV15,-,TRBJ2-1,-,TGTGCCACCAGCAGGAGAGTCCCTCGTGAGCGGTTCTTC,CATSRRVPRERFF
TRBV9,-,TRBJ1-2,-,TGTGCCAGCAGCGGACCATCAGGGGCTCCCAGGGGCTACACCTTC,CASSGPSGAPRGYTF
TRBV5-8,-,TRBJ1-1,once,TGTGCCAGCAGCTTGGGGGCATCCAGCACTGAAGCTTTCTTT,CASSLGASSTEAFF
TRBV7-9,-,TRBJ2-2,-,TGTGCCAGCAGCTTGATCGGGGGGAACACCGGGGAGCTGTTTTTT,CASSLIGGNTGELFF
TRBV25-1,-,TRBJ1-6,-,TGTGCCAGCAGTTCTGAGGGCGATTCACCCCTCCACTTT,CASSSEGDSPLHF
TRBV4-1,TRBD2,TRBJ2-7,-,TGCGCCAGCGGAGCGGGAGGACCCTACGAGCAGTACTTC,CASGAGGPYEQYF
TRBV4-2,-,TRBJ1-2,few,TGTGCCAGCAGCCAAGAGCTTCGGGTCGACTATGGCTACACCTTC,CASSQELRVDYGYTF
TRBV19,-,TRBJ1-5,-,TGTGCCAGTAGTATCCTCTCGGGCGGGTACAATCAGCCCCAGCATTTT,CASSILSGGYNQPQHF
TRBV7-2,TRBD1,TRBJ2-5,-,TGTGCCAGCAGCTTTAACAGGGGAAGAGAGACCCAGTACTTC,CASSFNRGRETQYF
TRBV7-6,TRBD2,TRBJ2-1,-,TGTGCCAGCAGTCTGCTTAGCGGGAGTGTGTACAATGAGCAGTTCTTC,CASSLLSGSVYNEQFF
TRBV2,-,TRBJ2-5,-,TGTGCCAGCAGAAGGAAGCGGATCGCGGGGAAAACTTTCACTCAAGAGACCCAGTACTTC,CASRRKRIAGKTFTQETQYF
TRBV6-5,-,TRBJ2-2,-,TGTGCCAGCAGTACCGGGGGAATGGATACCGGGGAGCTGTTTTTT,CASSTGGMDTGELFF
TRBV6-6,-,TRBJ1-4,few,TGTGCCAGCAGGGGGGGTGGGACTGGAGAAAAACTGTTTTTT,CASRGGGTGEKLFF
TRBV10-3,TRBD1,TRBJ1-1,-,TGTGCCATCAGAGGACAGGGGGCGAGGGGGGACACTGAAGCTTTCTTT,CAIRGQGARGDTEAFF
TRBV7-8,TRBD2,TRBJ2-1,-,TGTGCCAGCAGCTTAGGGGGACTAGCCCCCTACAATGAGCAGTTCTTC,CASSLGGLAPYNEQFF
TRBV6-5,TRBD1,TRBJ1-2,few,TGTGCCAGCAGGGGGACAGGACACTATGGCTACACCTTC,CASRGTGHYGYTF
TRBV2,-,TRBJ2-1,once,TGTGCCAGCAGTGATGGGGGGGCCCGAGGGGCCAATGAGCAGTTCTTC,CASSDGGARGANEQFF
TRBV7-2,-,TRBJ1-3,-,TGTGCCAGCGAGATAACTGGTTCTGGAAACACCATATATTTT,CASEITGSGNTIYF
TRBV4-1,TRBD1,TRBJ1-2,-,TGCGCCAGCAGCCAGGAGCCGGGACAGGAGGTCTATGGCTACACCTTC,CASSQEPGQEVYGYTF
TRBV5-1,-,TRBJ2-2,-,TGCGCCAGCAGCTTTGCGCCATCAAGAACGGGGACCGGGGAGCTGTTTTTT,CASSFAPSRTGTGELFF
TRBV30,-,TRBJ2-3,-,TGTGCCTGGAGCAGGGGAAGCACAGATACGCAGTATTTT,CAWSRGSTDTQYF
TRBV7-2,TRBD1,TRBJ1-2,-,TGTGCCAGCAGCCCAGGGAGGGACAGGGGGCGCTTCTATGGCTACACCTTC,CASSPGRDRGRFYGYTF
TRBV13,-,TRBJ1-1,-,TGTGCCAGCAGCTCGGACGGCGGACAGCGTAACACTGAAGCTTTCTTT,CASSSDGGQRNTEAFF
TRBV5-1,TRBD2,TRBJ2-3,few,TGCGCCAGCAGCTTGGGTGCTAGCGGGAGCCGGGGATCAGATACGCAGTATTTT,CASSLGASGSRGSDTQYF
TRBV5-4,TRBD1,TRBJ2-1,-,TGTGCCAGCAGCTCAACAGGGGAAGGCTACAATGAGCAGTTCTTC,CASSSTGEGYNEQFF
TRBV6-5,TRBD1,TRBJ1-5,-,TGTGCCAGCAGGGAGAACAGGGGGCCCCAGCATTTT,CASRENRGPQHF
TRBV4-1,-,TRBJ1-1,-,TGCGCCAGCAGCCAAGATACAGGGAACACTGAAGCTTTCTTT,CASSQDTGNTEAFF
TRBV9,-,TRBJ1-2,-,TGTGCCAGCAGCGCAGGGGCTAACTATGGCTACACCTTC,CASSAGANYGYTF
TRBV9,TRBD2,TRBJ2-1,-,TGTGCCAGCAGCCCCGATGGGCTAGCGGGAGACGAGCAGTTCTTC,CASSPDGLAGDEQFF
TRBV10-3,TRBD2,TRBJ2-1,-,TGTGCCATCAGGTTCGGAGGGACTAGCGGGAGGGATGAGCAGTTCTTC,CAIRFGGTSGRDEQFF
TRBV29-1,TRBD2,TRBJ2-7,-,TGCAGGGGGAGGGACGGTTCCTACGAGCAGTACTTC,CRGRDGSYEQYF
TRBV15,TRBD1,TRBJ1-1,few,TGTGCCACCAGCATAGACAGGGACACTGAAGCTTTCTTT,CATSIDRDTEAFF
TRBV2,-,TRBJ1-5,-,TGTGCCAGCGGCCGGGACATCAATCAGCCCCAGCATTTT,CASGRDINQPQHF
TRBV4-1,TRBD2,TRBJ2-7,few,TGCGCCAGCAGCCAAGATTTACTAGCGGGAGTTGACGAGCAGTACTTC,CASSQDLLAGVDEQYF
TRBV27,TRBD1,TRBJ1-2,-,TGTGCCAGCAGTTTTAGGACAGGGGCCACCTATGGCTACCCCTTC,CASSFRTGATYGYPF
TRBV5-1,TRBD2,TRBJ2-2,few,TGCGCCAGCACCGCTTGGGCGGGGGGGAACACCGGGGAGCTGTTTTTT,CASTAWAGGNTGELFF